This T cell receptor beta chain was observed in a study of blood T cell repertoires in COVID-19. In the study overall: Donors in the United States, Italy and Spain gave samples during acute or convalescent COVID-19.

The table came from immunoSEQ multiplex PCR; TCRdb's copy has only in-frame clones and leaves some out. The sample holds just under 150,000 clones, roughly 89% seen once. This clone was counted a few times. The sequenced sample was peripheral blood. The sequence derives from a woman in her forties or fifties with acute or convalescent COVID-19.

This chain's CDR3 is CASRFRDRGNTEAFF. The CDR3 nucleotides read TGTGCCAGTAGGTTCAGGGACAGGGGCAACACTGAAGCTTTCTTT. The genes are TRBV19 and TRBJ1-1; 10 bases are a match to TRBD1. The germline CDR1 and CDR2 sequences are LNHDA and SQIVND (reference sequence). After removal of 6 bases from V and 2 bases from J, the junction contained 6 bases not matched to a gene. This CDR3 region has 15 residues. The full variable domain, rest sourced from reference TRBV19 and TRBJ1-1, is DGGITQSPKYLFRKEGQNVTLSCEQNLNHDAMYWYRQDPGQGLRLIYYSQIVNDFQKGDIAEGYSVSREKKESFPLTVTSAQKNPTAFYLCASRFRDRGNTEAFFGQGTRLTVV.